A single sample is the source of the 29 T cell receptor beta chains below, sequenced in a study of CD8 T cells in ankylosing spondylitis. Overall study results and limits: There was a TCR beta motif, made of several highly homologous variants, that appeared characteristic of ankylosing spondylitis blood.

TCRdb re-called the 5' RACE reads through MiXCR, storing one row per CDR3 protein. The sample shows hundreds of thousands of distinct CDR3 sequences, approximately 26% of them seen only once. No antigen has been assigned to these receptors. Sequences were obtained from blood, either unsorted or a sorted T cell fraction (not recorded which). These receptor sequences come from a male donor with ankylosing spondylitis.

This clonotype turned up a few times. The CDR3 coding sequence is TGCAGCGTTGAATCGGTGGCAGCGGGGGCCTACGAGCAGTACTTC. It translates to CSVESVAAGAYEQYF. The rearrangement joins TRBV29-1 to TRBJ2-7, with TRBD2 identical over 8 bases. Germline V gene sequence: CDR1 SQVTM, CDR2 ANQGSEA. The CDR3 consists of 15 residues. V lost 2 bases to trimming and J lost 2 bases; unmatched junction nucleotides: 8.

The CDR3 is CASSPQRNTGELFF. The DNA for the CDR3 is TGTGCCAGCAGCCCGCAGCGGAACACCGGGGAGCTGTTTTTT. The chain couples TRBV7-2 to TRBJ2-2; D ambiguous. CDR1 is SGHTA, CDR2 FQGNSA, per germline. V lost 5 bases to trimming and J lost 1 base, with 8 bases between them. CDR3 length: 14 amino acids.

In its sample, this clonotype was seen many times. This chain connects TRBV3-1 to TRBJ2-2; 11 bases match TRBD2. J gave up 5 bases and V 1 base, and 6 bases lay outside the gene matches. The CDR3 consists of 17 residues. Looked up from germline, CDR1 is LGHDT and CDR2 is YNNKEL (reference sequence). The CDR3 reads CASSQVLLAGETGELFF. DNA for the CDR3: TGTGCCAGCAGCCAAGTCCTACTAGCGGGAGAAACCGGGGAGCTGTTTTTT. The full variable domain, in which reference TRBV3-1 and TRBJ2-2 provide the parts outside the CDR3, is DTAVSQTPKYLVTQMGNDKSIKCEQNLGHDTMYWYKQDSKKFLKIMFSYNNKELIINETVPNRFSPKSPDKAHLNLHINSLELGDSAVYFCASSQVLLAGETGELFFGEGSRLTVL.

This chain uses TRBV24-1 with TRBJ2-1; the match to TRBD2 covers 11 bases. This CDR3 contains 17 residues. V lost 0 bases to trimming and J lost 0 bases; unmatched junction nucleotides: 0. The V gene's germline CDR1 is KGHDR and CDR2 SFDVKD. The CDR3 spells CATSDLTSGSSYNEQFF. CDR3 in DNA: TGTGCCACCAGTGATTTGACTAGCGGGAGCTCCTACAATGAGCAGTTCTTC.

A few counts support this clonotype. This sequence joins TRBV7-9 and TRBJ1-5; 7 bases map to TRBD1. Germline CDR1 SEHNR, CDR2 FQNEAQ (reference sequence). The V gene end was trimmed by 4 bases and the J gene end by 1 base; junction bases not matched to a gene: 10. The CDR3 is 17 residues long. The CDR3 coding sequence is TGTGCCAGCAGCTCAGCCGACAGGGCCTGGAGCAATCAGCCCCAGCATTTT. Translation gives CASSSADRAWSNQPQHF. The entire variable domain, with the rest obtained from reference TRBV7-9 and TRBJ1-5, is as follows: DTGVSQNPRHKITKRGQNVTFRCDPISEHNRLYWYRQTLGQGPEFLTYFQNEAQLEKSRLLSDRFSAERPKGSFSTLEIQRTEQGDSAMYLCASSSADRAWSNQPQHFGDGTRLSIL.

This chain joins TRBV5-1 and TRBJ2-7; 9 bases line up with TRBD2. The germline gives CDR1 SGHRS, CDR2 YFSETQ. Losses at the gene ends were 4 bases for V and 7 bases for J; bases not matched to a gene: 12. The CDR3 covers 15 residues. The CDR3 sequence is CASSEGTSFQREQYV. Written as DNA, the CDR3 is TGCGCCAGCAGCGAGGGGACTAGCTTCCAGAGGGAGCAGTACGTC.

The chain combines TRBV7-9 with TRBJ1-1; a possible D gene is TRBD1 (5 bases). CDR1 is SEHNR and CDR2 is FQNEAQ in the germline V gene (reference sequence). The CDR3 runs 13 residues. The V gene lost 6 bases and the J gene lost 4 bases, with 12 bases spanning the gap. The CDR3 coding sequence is TGTGCCAGCAGGAAAACCGGGGCCACTGAAGCTTTCTTT. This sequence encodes CASRKTGATEAFF.

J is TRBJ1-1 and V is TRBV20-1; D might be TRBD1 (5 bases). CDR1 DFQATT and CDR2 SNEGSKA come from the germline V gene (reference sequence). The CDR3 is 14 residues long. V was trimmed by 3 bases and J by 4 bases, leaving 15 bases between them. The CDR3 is CSARGSGRGTEAFF. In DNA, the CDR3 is TGCAGTGCTAGGGGGTCAGGGCGGGGCACTGAAGCTTTCTTT.

The CDR3 spells CASSLGGDRDEQYV. In DNA form, the CDR3 reads TGTGCCAGCAGCTTAGGAGGGGACAGGGACGAGCAGTACGTC. The chain recombines TRBV7-2 with TRBJ2-7; 9 bases fit TRBD1. The V gene end was trimmed by 1 base and the J gene end by 5 bases; junction bases not matched to a gene: 3. The germline gives CDR1 SGHTA, CDR2 FQGNSA. This CDR3 region has 14 residues.

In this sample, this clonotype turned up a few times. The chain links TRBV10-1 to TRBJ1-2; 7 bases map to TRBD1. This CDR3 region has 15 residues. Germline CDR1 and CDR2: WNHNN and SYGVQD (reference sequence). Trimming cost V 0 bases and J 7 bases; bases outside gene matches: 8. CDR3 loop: CASSESGQAAFGYTF. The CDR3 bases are TGCGCCAGCAGTGAGTCTGGACAGGCCGCTTTTGGCTACACCTTC.

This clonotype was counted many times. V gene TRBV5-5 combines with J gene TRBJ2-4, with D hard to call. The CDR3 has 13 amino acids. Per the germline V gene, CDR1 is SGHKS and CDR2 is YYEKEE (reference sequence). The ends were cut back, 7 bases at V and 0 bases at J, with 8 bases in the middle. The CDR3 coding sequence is TGTGCCAGCGGGCCAGGAGCCAAAAACATTCAGTACTTC. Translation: CASGPGAKNIQYF.

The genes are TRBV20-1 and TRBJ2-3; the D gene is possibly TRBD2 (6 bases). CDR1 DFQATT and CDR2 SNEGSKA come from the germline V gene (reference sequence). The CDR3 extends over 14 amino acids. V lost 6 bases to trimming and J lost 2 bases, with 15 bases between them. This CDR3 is CSAASVWITDTQYF. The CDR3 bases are TGCAGTGCCGCTAGCGTTTGGATCACAGATACGCAGTATTTT.

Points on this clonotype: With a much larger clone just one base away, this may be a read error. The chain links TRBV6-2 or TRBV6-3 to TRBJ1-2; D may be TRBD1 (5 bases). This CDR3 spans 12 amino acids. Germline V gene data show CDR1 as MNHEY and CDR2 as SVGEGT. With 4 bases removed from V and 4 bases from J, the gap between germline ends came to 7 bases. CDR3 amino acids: CASSSGTYGYTF. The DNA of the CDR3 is TGTGCCAGCAGTTCAGGGACCTATGGCTACACCTTC.

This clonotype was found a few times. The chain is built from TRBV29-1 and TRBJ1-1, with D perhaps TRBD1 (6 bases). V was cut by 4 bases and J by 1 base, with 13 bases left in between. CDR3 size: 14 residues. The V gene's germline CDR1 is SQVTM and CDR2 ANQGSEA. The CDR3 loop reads CSVATGSGNTEAFF. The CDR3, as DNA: TGCAGCGTTGCCACAGGGTCCGGGAACACTGAAGCTTTCTTT. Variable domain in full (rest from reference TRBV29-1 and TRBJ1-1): SAVISQKPSRDICQRGTSLTIQCQVDSQVTMMFWYRQQPGQSLTLIATANQGSEATYESGFVIDKFPISRPNLTFSTLTVSNMSPEDSSIYLCSVATGSGNTEAFFGQGTRLTVV.

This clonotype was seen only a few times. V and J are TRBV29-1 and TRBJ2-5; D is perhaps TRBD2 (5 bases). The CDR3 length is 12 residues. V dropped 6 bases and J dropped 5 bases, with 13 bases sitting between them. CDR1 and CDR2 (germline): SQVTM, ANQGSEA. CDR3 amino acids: CSVAGRRETQYF. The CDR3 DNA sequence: TGCAGCGTCGCGGGCCGGAGGGAGACCCAGTACTTC.

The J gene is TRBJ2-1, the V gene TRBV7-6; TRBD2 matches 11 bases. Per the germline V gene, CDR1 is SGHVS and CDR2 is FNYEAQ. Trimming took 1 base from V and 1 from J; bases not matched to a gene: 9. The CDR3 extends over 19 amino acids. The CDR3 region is CASSLVLAGGPRSYNEQFF. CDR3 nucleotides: TGTGCCAGCAGCTTAGTATTAGCGGGAGGGCCCCGATCCTACAATGAGCAGTTCTTC. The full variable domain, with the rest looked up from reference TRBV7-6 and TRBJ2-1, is GAGVSQSPRYKVTKRGQDVALRCDPISGHVSLYWYRQALGQGPEFLTYFNYEAQQDKSGLPNDRFSAERPEGSISTLTIQRTEQRDSAMYRCASSLVLAGGPRSYNEQFFGPGTRLTVL.

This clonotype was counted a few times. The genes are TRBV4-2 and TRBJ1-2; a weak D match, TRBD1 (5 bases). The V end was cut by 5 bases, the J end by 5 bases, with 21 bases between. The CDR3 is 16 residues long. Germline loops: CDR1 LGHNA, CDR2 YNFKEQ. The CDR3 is CASSGAGQIPLYGYTF. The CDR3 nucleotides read TGTGCCAGCAGCGGGGCCGGCCAGATCCCTCTGTATGGCTACACCTTC.

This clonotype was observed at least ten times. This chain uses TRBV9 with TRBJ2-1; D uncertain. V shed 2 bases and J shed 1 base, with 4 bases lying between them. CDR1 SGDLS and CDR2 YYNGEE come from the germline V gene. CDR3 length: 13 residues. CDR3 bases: TGTGCCAGCAGCGTTGCATCCTACAATGAGCAGTTCTTC. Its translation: CASSVASYNEQFF. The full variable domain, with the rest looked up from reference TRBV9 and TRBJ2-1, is DSGVTQTPKHLITATGQRVTLRCSPRSGDLSVYWYQQSLDQGLQFLIQYYNGEERAKGNILERFSAQQFPDLHSELNLSSLELGDSALYFCASSVASYNEQFFGPGTRLTVL.

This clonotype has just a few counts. CDR3 in amino acids: CASSLESGGWNEQFF. The CDR3 DNA reads TGCGCCAGCAGCTTGGAAAGCGGAGGGTGGAATGAGCAGTTCTTC. The chain joins TRBV5-1 to TRBJ2-1; possibly TRBD2 for D (6 bases). Germline CDR1 and CDR2: SGHRS and YFSETQ. This CDR3 spans 15 amino acids. V was cut by 0 bases and J by 7 bases, with 14 bases left in between.

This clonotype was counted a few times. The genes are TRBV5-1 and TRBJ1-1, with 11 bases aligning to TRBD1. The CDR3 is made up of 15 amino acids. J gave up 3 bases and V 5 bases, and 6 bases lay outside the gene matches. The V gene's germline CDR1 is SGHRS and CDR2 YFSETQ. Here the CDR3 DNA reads TGCGCCAGCAGTCTGACGGGACAGGGGGACACTGAAGCTTTCTTT. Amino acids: CASSLTGQGDTEAFF.

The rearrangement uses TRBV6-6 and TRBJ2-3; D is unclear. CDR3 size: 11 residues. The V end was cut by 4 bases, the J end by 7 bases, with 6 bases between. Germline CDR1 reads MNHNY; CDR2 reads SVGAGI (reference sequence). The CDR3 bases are TGTGCCAGCAGTTCGATCTATACGCAGTATTTT. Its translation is CASSSIYTQYF.

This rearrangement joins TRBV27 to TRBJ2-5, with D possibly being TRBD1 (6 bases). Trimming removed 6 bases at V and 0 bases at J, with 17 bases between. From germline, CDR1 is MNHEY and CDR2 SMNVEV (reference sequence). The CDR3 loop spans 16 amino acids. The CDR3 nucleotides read TGTGCCAGCAGCCGAATCCGGGACACCTACCAAGAGACCCAGTACTTC. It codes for CASSRIRDTYQETQYF.

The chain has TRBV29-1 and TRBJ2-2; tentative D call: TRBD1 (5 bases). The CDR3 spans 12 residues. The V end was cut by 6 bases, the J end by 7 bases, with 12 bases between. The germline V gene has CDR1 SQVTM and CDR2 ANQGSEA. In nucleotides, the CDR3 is TGCAGCGTAGGACACGGCGGCGGGGAGCTGTTTTTT. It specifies CSVGHGGGELFF.

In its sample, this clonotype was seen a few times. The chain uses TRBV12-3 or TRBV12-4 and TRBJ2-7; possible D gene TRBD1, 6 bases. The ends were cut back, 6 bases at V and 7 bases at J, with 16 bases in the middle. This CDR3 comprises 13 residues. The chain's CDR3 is CASSPRTVSEQYF. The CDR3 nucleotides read TGTGCCAGCAGCCCCCGGACAGTAAGTGAGCAGTACTTC.

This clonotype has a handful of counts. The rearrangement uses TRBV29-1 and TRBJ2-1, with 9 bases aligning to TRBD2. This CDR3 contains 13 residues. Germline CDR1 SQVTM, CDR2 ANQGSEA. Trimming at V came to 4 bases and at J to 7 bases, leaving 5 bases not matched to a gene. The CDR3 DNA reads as TGCAGCGTTGCTCGCACTAGCGGGAATGAGCAGTTCTTC. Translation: CSVARTSGNEQFF.

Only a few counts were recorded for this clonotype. CDR3 in amino acids: CAISLTGGNNEQFF. The CDR3 DNA follows: TGTGCCATCAGTTTGACAGGGGGGAACAATGAGCAGTTCTTC. J is TRBJ2-1 and V is TRBV10-3; 9 bases agree with TRBD1. V shed 5 bases, J shed 5 bases, and the junction held 4 bases outside the gene matches. The CDR3 totals 14 residues. In germline, CDR1 is ENHRY, CDR2 SYGVKD.

The CDR3 DNA follows: TGCAGTGCTAGCGGGAACACCGGGGAGCTGTTTTTT. Translated: CSASGNTGELFF. V is TRBV20-1 and J is TRBJ2-2; no reliable D call. V lost 3 bases and J 1 base, leaving 3 bases between the germline ends. CDR1 and CDR2 from the germline V gene are DFQATT and SNEGSKA (reference sequence). The CDR3 is made up of 12 amino acids.

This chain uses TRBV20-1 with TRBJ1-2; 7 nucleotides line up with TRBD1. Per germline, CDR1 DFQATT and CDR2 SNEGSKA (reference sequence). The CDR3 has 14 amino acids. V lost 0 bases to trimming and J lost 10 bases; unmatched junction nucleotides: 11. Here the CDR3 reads CSARDPPRGATYTF. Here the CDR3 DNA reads TGCAGTGCTAGAGACCCACCCAGGGGGGCGACCTACACCTTC.

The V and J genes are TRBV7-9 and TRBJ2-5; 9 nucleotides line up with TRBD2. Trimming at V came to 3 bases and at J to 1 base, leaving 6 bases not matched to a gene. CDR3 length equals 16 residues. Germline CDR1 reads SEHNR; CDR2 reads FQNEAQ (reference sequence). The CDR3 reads CASSLGSTSGQETQYF. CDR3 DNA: TGTGCCAGCAGCTTGGGTTCGACTAGCGGCCAAGAGACCCAGTACTTC.